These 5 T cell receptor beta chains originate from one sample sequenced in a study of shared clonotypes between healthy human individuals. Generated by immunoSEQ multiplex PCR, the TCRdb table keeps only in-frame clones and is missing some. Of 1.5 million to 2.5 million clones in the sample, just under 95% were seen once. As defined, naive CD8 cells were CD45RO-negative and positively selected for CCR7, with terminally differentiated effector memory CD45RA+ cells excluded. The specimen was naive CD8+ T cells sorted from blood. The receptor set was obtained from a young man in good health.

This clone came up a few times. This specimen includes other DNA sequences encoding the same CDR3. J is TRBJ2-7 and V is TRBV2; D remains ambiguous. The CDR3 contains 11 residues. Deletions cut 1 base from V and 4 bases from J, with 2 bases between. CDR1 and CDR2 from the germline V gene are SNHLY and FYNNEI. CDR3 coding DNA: TGTGCCAGCAGTGAAGATTACGAGCAGTACTTC. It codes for CASSEDYEQYF.

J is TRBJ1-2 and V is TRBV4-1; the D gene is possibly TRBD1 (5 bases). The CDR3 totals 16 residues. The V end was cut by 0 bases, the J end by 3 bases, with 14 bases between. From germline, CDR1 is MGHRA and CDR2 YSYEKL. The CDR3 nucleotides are TGCGCCAGCAGCCAAGATCCCAGGGTGAACGACTATGGCTACACCTTC. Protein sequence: CASSQDPRVNDYGYTF.

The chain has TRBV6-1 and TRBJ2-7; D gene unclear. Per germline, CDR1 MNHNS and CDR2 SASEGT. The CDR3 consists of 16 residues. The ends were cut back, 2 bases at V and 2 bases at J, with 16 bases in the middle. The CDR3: CASSESPGLVAYEQYF. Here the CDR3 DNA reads TGTGCCAGCAGTGAATCTCCAGGTCTTGTTGCCTACGAGCAGTACTTC.

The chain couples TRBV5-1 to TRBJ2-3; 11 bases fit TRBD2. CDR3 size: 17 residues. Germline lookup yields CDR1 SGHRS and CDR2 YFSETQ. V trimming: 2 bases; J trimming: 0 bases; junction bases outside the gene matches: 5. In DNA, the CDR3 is TGCGCCAGCAGCTTCACTAGCGGGAGCGCTAGCACAGATACGCAGTATTTT. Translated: CASSFTSGSASTDTQYF.

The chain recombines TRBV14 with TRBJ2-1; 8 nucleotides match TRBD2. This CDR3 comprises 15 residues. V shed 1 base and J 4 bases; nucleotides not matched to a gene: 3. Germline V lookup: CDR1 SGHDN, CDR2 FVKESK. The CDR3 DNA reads TGTGCCAGCAGCCAAGGAGCGGGGGCATACAATGAGCAGTTCTTC. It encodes CASSQGAGAYNEQFF.